This is a list of T cell receptor beta chains from one sample in a study of post-analysis software for immune sequencing data. TCRdb redid the calling of the PCR reads with MiXCR, one entry per CDR3 protein. The sample lists about 540,000 distinct CDR3 sequences, approximately 31% occurring once. Sequencing used blood. These receptors all stem from a girl under 18 with multiple sclerosis. The CDR3 runs from the conserved cysteine through the conserved F or W.

CDR3 protein: CASSQLAGSYNEQFF; J gene: TRBJ2-1; V gene: TRBV3-1
CDR3 protein: CSATLAGWSPQETQYF; J gene: TRBJ2-5; V gene: TRBV20-1
CDR3 protein: CASSQDGDRGSPLHF; J gene: TRBJ1-6; V gene: TRBV3-1
CDR3 protein: CATSRDGGGSQYF; J gene: TRBJ2-3; V gene: TRBV15
CDR3 protein: CASGVGTVNEQFF; J gene: TRBJ2-1; V gene: TRBV27
CDR3 protein: CASSIRQGASEELFF; J gene: TRBJ1-4; V gene: TRBV3-1
CDR3 protein: CASSAGTSRETQYF; J gene: TRBJ2-5; V gene: TRBV9
CDR3 protein: CASSHREAGGYGYTF; J gene: TRBJ1-2; V gene: TRBV4-1
CDR3 protein: CSAIGGAKNIQYF; J gene: TRBJ2-4; V gene: TRBV20-1
CDR3 protein: CASSQVTSGTSSYEQYF; J gene: TRBJ2-7; V gene: TRBV3-1
CDR3 protein: CASGSASRVVETQYF; J gene: TRBJ2-5; V gene: TRBV7-6
CDR3 protein: CASSLDPVSYEQFF; J gene: TRBJ2-1; V gene: TRBV5-1
CDR3 protein: CASSPGEGRGYGYTF; J gene: TRBJ1-2; V gene: TRBV5-1
CDR3 protein: CASSQVGTGRANYGYTF; J gene: TRBJ1-2; V gene: TRBV3-1
CDR3 protein: CSGRTAPFTEAFF; J gene: TRBJ1-1; V gene: TRBV20-1
CDR3 protein: CASSLEADRYQETQYF; J gene: TRBJ2-5; V gene: TRBV11-2
CDR3 protein: CASSMGWGTEAFF; J gene: TRBJ1-1; V gene: TRBV2
CDR3 protein: CASSPPRTEYSNQPQHF; J gene: TRBJ1-5; V gene: TRBV6-6
CDR3 protein: CASSLGPISNEQFF; J gene: TRBJ2-1; V gene: TRBV27
CDR3 protein: CASSLAEPLRRGYTF; J gene: TRBJ1-2; V gene: TRBV7-9
CDR3 protein: CASSVALRKETQYF; J gene: TRBJ2-5; V gene: TRBV5-6
CDR3 protein: CASSLEVGGATHEQYF; J gene: TRBJ2-7; V gene: TRBV5-6
CDR3 protein: CASSPGSRTQPQHF; J gene: TRBJ1-5; V gene: TRBV5-6
CDR3 protein: CASSFSLAGKQETQYF; J gene: TRBJ2-5; V gene: TRBV7-9
CDR3 protein: CASSIQGIADTQYF; J gene: TRBJ2-3; V gene: TRBV5-1
CDR3 protein: CASSLDGFKGYTF; J gene: TRBJ1-2; V gene: TRBV5-1
CDR3 protein: CSAGLASTDTQYF; J gene: TRBJ2-3; V gene: TRBV20-1
CDR3 protein: CASGLQTSGDNEQFF; J gene: TRBJ2-1; V gene: TRBV28
CDR3 protein: CASSLFLGGANTGELFF; J gene: TRBJ2-2; V gene: TRBV7-9
CDR3 protein: CASSLGVASGGLEQGTQYF; J gene: TRBJ2-5; V gene: TRBV12-3/TRBV12-4
CDR3 protein: CASSSVSNYGYTF; J gene: TRBJ1-2; V gene: TRBV5-1